The next 28 T cell receptor beta chains were all read from a single sample in a study of T cells in tuberculosis. Assay: immunoSEQ multiplex PCR; the TCRdb copy retains only in-frame clones and omits some. The sample holds tens of thousands of clones, roughly 92% seen once. Sequenced material: PBMCs. The source of these receptors is a donor between 10 and 29 years old with latent tuberculosis or without tuberculosis infection.

The chain recombines TRBV5-6 with TRBJ1-1; weak D call: TRBD1 (5 bases). CDR1 SGHDT and CDR2 YYEEEE come from the germline V gene. This CDR3 contains 14 residues. Trimming took 4 bases from V and 4 from J, leaving 14 bases between them. This CDR3 reads CASSIAPGSTEAFF. CDR3 bases: TGTGCCAGCAGCATTGCTCCAGGGTCCACTGAAGCTTTCTTT. The whole variable domain, filled in from reference TRBV5-6 and TRBJ1-1, reads DAGVTQSPTHLIKTRGQQVTLRCSPKSGHDTVSWYQQALGQGPQFIFQYYEEEERQRGNFPDRFSGHQFPNYSSELNVNALLLGDSALYLCASSIAPGSTEAFFGQGTRLTVV.

The V and J genes are TRBV11-2 and TRBJ1-2; possibly TRBD1 for D (5 bases). V was shortened by 5 bases and J by 4 bases, with 17 bases between the two germline ends. The CDR3 runs 15 residues. The germline CDR1 and CDR2 sequences are SGHAT and FQNNGV. The CDR3 nucleotides read TGTGCCAGCAGCCCAGGGTCAGGGTCGGGCTATGGCTACACCTTC. Protein: CASSPGSGSGYGYTF. The complete variable domain, with remaining parts taken from reference TRBV11-2 and TRBJ1-2, reads EAGVAQSPRYKIIEKRQSVAFWCNPISGHATLYWYQQILGQGPKLLIQFQNNGVVDDSQLPKDRFSAERLKGVDSTLKIQPAKLEDSAVYLCASSPGSGSGYGYTFGSGTRLTVV.

J is TRBJ2-2 and V is TRBV7-3; possible D gene TRBD1, 5 bases. The CDR3 length is 15 residues. Trimming took off 3 bases at V and 2 bases at J, with 10 bases between the two ends. The germline V gene encodes CDR1 SGHTA and CDR2 FQGTGA. The CDR3 nucleotides are TGTGCCAGCAGCTTCTCCAGGGATAACACCGGGGAGCTGTTTTTT. It codes for CASSFSRDNTGELFF.

This chain links TRBV7-2 with TRBJ2-7; D is ambiguous. CDR1 SGHTA and CDR2 FQGNSA come from the germline V gene. The CDR3 spans 14 residues. V was clipped by 2 bases and J by 0 bases, with 8 bases between them. CDR3 amino acids: CASSLSLSSYEQYF. DNA of the CDR3: TGTGCCAGCAGCTTATCCCTGAGCTCCTACGAGCAGTACTTC.

The chain uses TRBV4-2 and TRBJ2-7; 10 bases fit TRBD2. The V and J ends lost 2 bases and 3 bases, in that order; junction bases with no gene match: 10. Per germline, CDR1 LGHNA and CDR2 YNFKEQ. The CDR3 loop spans 17 amino acids. The CDR3: CASSQYIAGGPIYEQYF. Written as DNA, the CDR3 is TGTGCCAGCAGCCAATACATAGCGGGGGGCCCCATCTACGAGCAGTACTTC.

The chain joins TRBV5-4 to TRBJ1-2; D not resolved. Trimming left V 4 bases short and J 0 bases short, with 16 bases between. The CDR3 covers 16 residues. Germline V CDR1 and CDR2: SGHNT, YYREEE (reference sequence). The CDR3 region is CASSPGGVPSNYGYTF. DNA for the CDR3: TGTGCCAGCAGCCCCGGCGGCGTACCTTCTAACTATGGCTACACCTTC.

In this sample, this clone turned up a few times. This chain uses TRBV19 with TRBJ1-4; 8 bases align to TRBD1. CDR3 length: 14 amino acids. The trim removed 3 bases at V and 8 bases at J, leaving 5 bases unmatched. Germline-derived CDR1 and CDR2 are LNHDA and SQIVND (reference sequence). The CDR3 bases are TGTGCCAGTAGTATTCAGGGGGCGGAGGAAAAACTGTTTTTT. This encodes CASSIQGAEEKLFF. Supplemented by reference TRBV19 and TRBJ1-4, the full variable domain reads DGGITQSPKYLFRKEGQNVTLSCEQNLNHDAMYWYRQDPGQGLRLIYYSQIVNDFQKGDIAEGYSVSREKKESFPLTVTSAQKNPTAFYLCASSIQGAEEKLFFGSGTQLSVL.

This clone appeared a single time. J is TRBJ1-1 and V is TRBV9, with 10 bases fitting TRBD1. This CDR3 contains 15 residues. Germline V lookup: CDR1 SGDLS, CDR2 YYNGEE. V dropped 0 bases and J dropped 3; count of bases not matched to a gene: 2. In nucleotides, the CDR3 is TGTGCCAGCAGCGTAGTTGGACAGGGGGACACTGAAGCTTTCTTT. Its protein is CASSVVGQGDTEAFF.

This chain links TRBV19 with TRBJ1-2, with D possibly being TRBD1 (6 bases). The V gene's germline CDR1 is LNHDA and CDR2 SQIVND (reference sequence). This CDR3 region has 17 residues. The germline V and J ends were trimmed by 10 bases and 2 bases, with 26 bases remaining between them. CDR3 in amino acids: CATSPLGTRRTNYGYTF. The CDR3 DNA reads TGTGCCACCTCTCCCCTGGGGACAAGGCGTACGAACTATGGCTACACCTTC.

V gene TRBV5-1 combines with J gene TRBJ2-6; TRBD1 agrees at 9 bases. The germline V gene has CDR1 SGHRS and CDR2 YFSETQ. The CDR3 has 20 residues. The ends lost 1 base at V and 1 base at J; junction bases unmatched: 12. The CDR3 coding sequence is TGCGCCAGCAGCTTGTTTACGGGACAGGGCCCAGGGTCTGGGGCCAACGTCCTGACTTTC. Its translation is CASSLFTGQGPGSGANVLTF.

This clone was seen just once. The V and J genes are TRBV10-2 and TRBJ2-3, with 7 nucleotides matching TRBD2. The germline gives CDR1 WSHSY, CDR2 SAAADI. This CDR3 contains 15 residues. Trimming removed 4 bases from V and 2 bases from J; junction bases left unmatched: 6. CDR3 sequence reads: CASSGAGVNTDTQYF. The CDR3 region has the DNA TGCGCCAGCAGTGGGGCGGGGGTGAACACAGATACGCAGTATTTT.

The genes are TRBV6-5 and TRBJ1-6; unclear D gene. The CDR3 loop spans 15 amino acids. Trimming stripped 4 bases from V and 0 bases from J, with 7 bases between. CDR1 is MNHEY and CDR2 is SVGAGI in the germline V gene. CDR3 sequence reads: CASSSLGSYNSPLHF. The CDR3 bases are TGTGCCAGCAGTTCCCTCGGCTCCTATAATTCACCCCTCCACTTT.

The chain uses TRBV19 and TRBJ2-6; the match to TRBD1 covers 7 bases. Germline V gene data show CDR1 as LNHDA and CDR2 as SQIVND (reference sequence). The V and J ends lost 6 bases and 0 bases, in that order; junction bases with no gene match: 5. This CDR3 is built from 16 residues. Written as DNA, the CDR3 is TGTGCCAGTAGGAGTTCAGGGGGCTCTGGGGCCAACGTCCTGACTTTC. The encoded protein is CASRSSGGSGANVLTF.

This chain connects TRBV30 to TRBJ1-3, with 10 bases identical to TRBD1. V lost 2 bases to trimming and J lost 8 bases; unmatched junction nucleotides: 15. Germline loops: CDR1 GTSNPN, CDR2 SVGIG (reference sequence). The CDR3 sequence is 17 residues long. CDR3 bases: TGTGCCTGGAGTTCACACTTGGACAGGGGGGCTGTCGACACCATATATTTT. It specifies CAWSSHLDRGAVDTIYF.

The rearrangement links TRBV21-1 to TRBJ1-2. TRBV21-1 is a known pseudogene. The CDR3 extends over 13 amino acids. The CDR3 DNA follows: TGTGCCAGCAGCGACTCGGCGGGATATGGCTACACCTTC. It encodes CASSDSAGYGYTF.

The chain recombines TRBV10-2 with TRBJ1-1; D possibly corresponds to TRBD1 (5 bases). Germline CDR1 and CDR2: WSHSY and SAAADI. The CDR3 has 14 residues. Trimming shortened V by 3 bases and J by 5 bases, and 13 bases separated the two germline ends. CDR3 in amino acids: CASSDVGRVTEAFF. DNA for the CDR3: TGCGCCAGCAGTGATGTGGGGCGCGTTACTGAAGCTTTCTTT.

The chain uses TRBV30 and TRBJ1-1, with D hard to call. This CDR3 spans 12 amino acids. Germline CDR1 reads GTSNPN; CDR2 reads SVGIG (reference sequence). Deletions cut 5 bases from V and 1 base from J, with 8 bases between. The CDR3 region is CAWGRANTEAFF. DNA of the CDR3: TGTGCCTGGGGTAGAGCGAACACTGAAGCTTTCTTT. Combining the CDR3 with reference TRBV30 and TRBJ1-1 gives the whole variable domain SQTIHQWPATLVQPVGSPLSLECTVEGTSNPNLYWYRQAAGRGLQLLFYSVGIGQISSEVPQNLSASRPQDRQFILSSKKLLLSDSGFYLCAWGRANTEAFFGQGTRLTVV.

CDR3 loop: CASSDPQGQGAGYTF. DNA of the CDR3: TGTGCCAGCAGTGACCCTCAGGGACAGGGAGCGGGCTACACCTTC. The rearrangement uses TRBV2 and TRBJ1-2; 9 bases align to TRBD1. V was pared by 3 bases and J by 8 bases, with 10 bases of the junction left unmatched. Germline V gene data show CDR1 as SNHLY and CDR2 as FYNNEI. This CDR3 region has 15 residues.

In this sample, this clone turned up once. The rearrangement uses TRBV6-4 and TRBJ2-2; TRBD2 aligns across 9 bases. The V and J ends lost 4 bases and 1 base, in that order; junction bases with no gene match: 7. The CDR3 is 17 amino acids. Germline-derived CDR1 and CDR2 are MRHNA and SNTAGT. DNA for the CDR3: TGTGCCAGCAGTGTCAACAGCGGGGGGAGGAACACCGGGGAGCTGTTTTTT. This encodes CASSVNSGGRNTGELFF.

The chain has TRBV2 and TRBJ1-2; D possibly corresponds to TRBD1 (5 bases). Germline CDR1 SNHLY, CDR2 FYNNEI. V lost 11 bases and J 0 bases, leaving 22 bases between the germline ends. The CDR3 runs to 16 residues. As DNA, the CDR3 is TGTGCCTTGACGGGGGGATCCGGCAGGTCTAACTATGGCTACACCTTC. This sequence encodes CALTGGSGRSNYGYTF.

This chain connects TRBV4-3 to TRBJ1-2; D not resolved. There are 15 residues in the CDR3. Trimming removed 0 bases from V and 4 bases from J, with 12 bases in between. The germline CDR1 and CDR2 sequences are LGHNA and YSLEER. The CDR3 sequence is CASSQDSPTGYGYTF. The CDR3 DNA reads TGCGCCAGCAGCCAAGATAGTCCAACTGGCTATGGCTACACCTTC.

The chain links TRBV5-1 to TRBJ2-2; D remains unclear. This CDR3 region has 14 residues. V lost 2 bases and J 5 bases, leaving 10 bases between the germline ends. Looked up from germline, CDR1 is SGHRS and CDR2 is YFSETQ. The CDR3 nucleotides read TGCGCCAGCAGCTTAAGTTTGAGGACCGGGGAGCTGTTTTTT. Protein sequence: CASSLSLRTGELFF. Based on the CDR3 plus reference TRBV5-1 and TRBJ2-2, the full variable domain is KAGVTQTPRYLIKTRGQQVTLSCSPISGHRSVSWYQQTPGQGLQFLFEYFSETQRNKGNFPGRFSGRQFSNSRSEMNVSTLELGDSALYLCASSLSLRTGELFFGEGSRLTVL.

The chain links TRBV4-1 to TRBJ1-3; 12 nucleotides line up with TRBD1. The CDR3 has 16 residues. Germline lookup yields CDR1 MGHRA and CDR2 YSYEKL. V trimming: 4 bases; J trimming: 8 bases; junction bases outside the gene matches: 9. The CDR3 DNA reads TGCGCCAGCAGCCCGGACGGGACAGGGGGCATGGACACCATATATTTT. Its translation is CASSPDGTGGMDTIYF.

This clone was seen once. The genes are TRBV5-1 and TRBJ2-3; D might be TRBD1 (6 bases). The CDR3 totals 15 residues. Germline CDR1 SGHRS, CDR2 YFSETQ. V was shortened by 4 bases and J by 2 bases, with 14 bases between the two germline ends. The CDR3 loop reads CASSPGTYTTDTQYF. CDR3 DNA: TGCGCCAGCAGCCCCGGGACATATACCACAGATACGCAGTATTTT. The entire variable domain, with the rest obtained from reference TRBV5-1 and TRBJ2-3, is as follows: KAGVTQTPRYLIKTRGQQVTLSCSPISGHRSVSWYQQTPGQGLQFLFEYFSETQRNKGNFPGRFSGRQFSNSRSEMNVSTLELGDSALYLCASSPGTYTTDTQYFGPGTRLTVL.

The chain couples TRBV29-1 to TRBJ2-7; TRBD1 aligns across 7 bases. CDR3 length equals 11 residues. Per germline, CDR1 SQVTM and CDR2 ANQGSEA. The V segment lost 6 bases and the J segment 5 bases; nucleotides outside the gene matches: 4. CDR3 coding DNA: TGCAGCGTGGGGACAGTACACGAGCAGTACTTC. Translating it yields CSVGTVHEQYF.

The gene calls are TRBV15 and TRBJ2-1; unclear D gene. Trimming shortened V by 0 bases and J by 0 bases, and 15 bases separated the two germline ends. CDR1 is LNHNV, CDR2 YYDKDF, per germline (reference sequence). The CDR3 totals 18 residues. CDR3 nucleotide sequence: TGTGCCACCAGCAGAGATCAATGGTTAGAAAGCTCCTACAATGAGCAGTTCTTC. Translation gives CATSRDQWLESSYNEQFF.

This chain connects TRBV5-6 to TRBJ1-3; 7 nucleotides align to TRBD1. CDR3 length: 17 amino acids. V lost 3 bases to trimming and J lost 5 bases; unmatched junction nucleotides: 14. The germline V gene has CDR1 SGHDT and CDR2 YYEEEE. The CDR3 protein is CASSSNVDRVRRNTIYF. DNA for the CDR3: TGTGCCAGCAGCTCCAACGTAGACAGGGTTAGAAGAAACACCATATATTTT.

The V gene is TRBV4-1, the J gene TRBJ2-1; no clear D. Per the germline V gene, CDR1 is MGHRA and CDR2 is YSYEKL. Trimming left V 0 bases short and J 11 bases short, with 8 bases between. CDR3 length: 12 amino acids. CDR3: CASSQDPPQQFF. The CDR3 DNA follows: TGCGCCAGCAGCCAAGATCCTCCCCAGCAGTTCTTC.